Listed below are T cell receptor beta chains from one sample, sequenced in a study of blood T cells in healthy people across ages. TCRdb reprocessed the 5' RACE reads via MiXCR and lists one record per CDR3 protein. The data contain around 700,000 distinct CDR3 sequences, more than 20% of them singletons. The same sample was also studied in work on T cells of mothers and their children.

Sequencing used blood. These receptors originate from a boy between 10 and 17 years old in good health. Both conserved end residues are part of each CDR3. A D gene is named only where the DNA matches it firmly. Clone size is shown for a subset of rows, as once, few, many or a class of expanded clone.

>TRBD1|few|TRBJ1-6|TRBV10-3
CAISIQWTGGDSPLHF
TGTGCCATCAGTATACAATGGACAGGCGGGGATTCACCCCTCCACTTT
>TRBD1|once|TRBJ2-3|TRBV13
CAGSYRQGSQYF
TGTGCCGGCAGCTATCGACAGGGGTCGCAGTATTTT
>TRBD2|few|TRBJ2-2|TRBV6-4
CASSAPPQGLVGTGELFF
TGTGCCAGCAGTGCCCCGCCGCAGGGACTAGTAGGTACCGGGGAGCTGTTTTTT
>.|.|TRBJ1-4|TRBV7-9
CASSFHRANEKLFF
TGTGCCAGCAGCTTTCACAGAGCGAATGAAAAACTGTTTTTT
>TRBD1|.|TRBJ2-1|TRBV28
CASSYTQGAEQFF
TGTGCCAGCTCTTATACCCAGGGGGCCGAGCAGTTCTTC
>.|.|TRBJ2-1|TRBV5-1
CASSLAPRSSYNEQFF
TGCGCCAGCAGCTTGGCCCCCCGTAGCTCCTACAATGAGCAGTTCTTC
>.|.|TRBJ2-3|TRBV5-1
CASSTLGGGTDTQYF
TGCGCCAGCAGTACGCTGGGGGGAGGCACAGATACGCAGTATTTT
>.|.|TRBJ1-2|TRBV7-2
CASSLGWWPGYTF
TGTGCCAGCAGCTTAGGTTGGTGGCCTGGCTACACCTTC
>.|.|TRBJ2-7|TRBV29-1
CSVEDSAQGYEQYF
TGCAGCGTTGAAGATTCAGCGCAGGGTTACGAGCAGTACTTC
>.|few|TRBJ2-1|TRBV3-1
CASSPSGRKWQFF
TGTGCCAGCAGCCCGTCCGGGAGAAAGTGGCAGTTCTTC
>.|.|TRBJ2-3|TRBV19
CASSIGEYSTDTQYF
TGTGCCAGTAGTATTGGAGAGTATAGCACAGATACGCAGTATTTT
>.|.|TRBJ2-7|TRBV12-3/TRBV12-4
CASSFRLPHEQYF
TGTGCCAGCAGTTTCAGACTTCCTCACGAGCAGTACTTC
>TRBD1|few|TRBJ2-7|TRBV20-1
CSADTGTGSIGQYF
TGCAGTGCTGATACCGGGACAGGGTCGATCGGGCAGTACTTC
>.|few|TRBJ2-1|TRBV9
CASSVWGARDEQFF
TGTGCCAGCAGCGTTTGGGGCGCCCGAGATGAGCAGTTCTTC
>.|.|TRBJ2-6|TRBV10-2
CASSEEVFGANVLTF
TGCGCCAGCAGTGAGGAGGTTTTTGGGGCCAACGTCCTGACTTTC
>.|.|TRBJ1-1|TRBV27
CASSPSWGTEAFF
TGTGCCAGCAGTCCGTCTTGGGGGACTGAAGCTTTCTTT
>TRBD1|few|TRBJ2-7|TRBV12-3/TRBV12-4
CASSWVLDRGASSSYEQYF
TGTGCCAGCAGTTGGGTTCTGGACAGGGGAGCCTCGAGCTCCTACGAGCAGTACTTC
>.|few|TRBJ1-1|TRBV29-1
CSWQGSAEAFF
TGCAGCTGGCAGGGATCCGCTGAAGCTTTCTTT
>.|.|TRBJ2-1|TRBV5-1
CASTPRRGVNNEQFF
TGCGCCAGCACTCCCCGCAGGGGGGTGAACAATGAGCAGTTCTTC
>.|few|TRBJ2-3|TRBV5-1
CASSLMPPEDTQYF
TGCGCCAGCAGCTTGATGCCCCCGGAGGATACGCAGTATTTT
>.|.|TRBJ1-1|TRBV3-1
CAGSQDSQGAFF
TGTGCCGGCAGCCAAGACAGCCAAGGGGCTTTCTTT
>TRBD2|.|TRBJ2-1|TRBV6-5
CATHLAGGSYNEQFF
TGTGCCACCCATTTAGCGGGCGGCTCCTACAATGAGCAGTTCTTC
>TRBD2|.|TRBJ2-7|TRBV20-1
CSARRSGRAYDEQYF
TGCAGTGCTAGACGAAGCGGGAGGGCCTACGACGAGCAGTACTTC
>TRBD1|.|TRBJ2-7|TRBV10-3
CAISEPPLPREGQSEQYF
TGTGCCATCAGTGAGCCTCCTCTACCTCGAGAGGGACAGTCCGAGCAGTACTTC
>.|few|TRBJ2-7|TRBV20-1
CSARGISGIYEQYF
TGCAGTGCTAGAGGAATTAGCGGTATCTACGAGCAGTACTTC
>TRBD2|.|TRBJ2-7|TRBV7-9
CASSLGTSSGEQYF
TGTGCCAGCAGCTTAGGGACTAGCTCAGGCGAGCAGTACTTC
>TRBD2|.|TRBJ2-3|TRBV7-9
CASSWGLEGSDTQYF
TGTGCCAGCAGCTGGGGACTAGAGGGGTCAGATACGCAGTATTTT
>.|.|TRBJ1-4|TRBV5-1
CASSRWTAEKLFF
TGCGCCAGCAGCAGGTGGACAGCTGAAAAACTGTTTTTT
>.|few|TRBJ1-1|TRBV3-1
CASSQGLGGNTEAFF
TGTGCCAGCAGCCAAGGCCTGGGGGGGAACACTGAAGCTTTCTTT
>.|many|TRBJ2-1|TRBV28
CASSRFNEQFF
TGTGCCAGCAGTCGTTTCAATGAGCAGTTCTTC
>.|.|TRBJ1-5|TRBV11-2
CASSATVNQPQHF
TGTGCCAGCAGCGCGACAGTGAATCAGCCCCAGCATTTT
>.|.|TRBJ2-3|TRBV24-1
CATSDPGTPDSTDTQYF
TGTGCCACCAGTGATCCCGGGACACCGGACAGCACAGATACGCAGTATTTT
>.|.|TRBJ2-5|TRBV6-5
CASGPPRETQYF
TGTGCCAGCGGTCCACCGAGGGAGACCCAGTACTTC
>.|.|TRBJ2-1|TRBV5-4
CASSPKNDNEQFF
TGTGCCAGCAGCCCCAAAAACGACAATGAGCAGTTCTTC
>TRBD1|.|TRBJ2-2|TRBV28
CATTGTVNTGELFF
TGTGCCACCACCGGGACAGTGAACACCGGGGAGCTGTTTTTT
>.|.|TRBJ1-4|TRBV7-9
CASSRGAGRNEKLFF
TGTGCCAGCAGCCGCGGGGCAGGACGAAATGAAAAACTGTTTTTT
>.|few|TRBJ1-2|TRBV5-6
CASSIRTAPYGYTF
TGTGCCAGCAGCATACGGACAGCCCCCTATGGCTACACCTTC
>.|.|TRBJ2-2|TRBV5-1
CASSLTADTGELFF
TGCGCCAGCAGCTTGACAGCTGACACCGGGGAGCTGTTTTTT
>TRBD1|few|TRBJ2-7|TRBV4-3
CASSQGTGGTYEQYF
TGCGCCAGCAGCCAAGGGACAGGGGGGACCTACGAGCAGTACTTC
>TRBD2|few|TRBJ2-5|TRBV29-1
CSVDLGLGNGIQETQYF
TGCAGCGTTGATTTGGGACTAGGGAATGGTATCCAAGAGACCCAGTACTTC
>TRBD2|few|TRBJ2-3|TRBV29-1
CSVELAGGGEDTQYF
TGCAGCGTTGAATTAGCGGGGGGTGGAGAAGATACGCAGTATTTT
>.|few|TRBJ2-5|TRBV28
CASSPMTSGLETQYF
TGTGCCAGCAGCCCTATGACCTCTGGGTTGGAGACCCAGTACTTC